A single sample gave rise to the 31 T cell receptor beta chains below, sequenced in a study of CD8 T cells in Susac syndrome. After extraction with the RNeasy kit, roughly 0.5 to 1 ug of the RNA was reverse transcribed using random hexamers. MiXCR, run by TCRdb on the immunoSEQ multiplex PCR reads, gives a single entry per CDR3 protein. The sample lists approximately 150,000 distinct CDR3 sequences, 85% to 95% seen once, with over 0.1% in the top ten. Sample: CD4+ T cells from PBMCs. The receptors originated from a human donor with multiple sclerosis.

V and J are TRBV3-1 and TRBJ2-7; D gene ambiguous. Germline assignment: CDR1 LGHDT and CDR2 YNNKEL (reference sequence). The V end was cut by 3 bases, the J end by 1 base, with 4 bases between. This CDR3 is built from 12 residues. DNA for the CDR3: TGTGCCAGCAGCCAGGGTTCCTACGAGCAGTACTTC. Translating gives CASSQGSYEQYF.

The V call is TRBV29-1, the J call TRBJ2-3; D is unclear. The CDR3 length is 14 residues. V gave up 2 bases and J gave up 1 base, with 10 bases separating them. The germline V gene encodes CDR1 SQVTM and CDR2 ANQGSEA. In nucleotides, the CDR3 is TGCAGCGTTGAACGGAACACTCGCACAGATACGCAGTATTTT. Protein: CSVERNTRTDTQYF.

The chain links TRBV6-5 to TRBJ1-1; D uncertain. Germline V lookup: CDR1 MNHEY, CDR2 SVGAGI. Between the trimmed V and J ends, which lost 6 bases and 1 base, there was a span of 9 bases. The CDR3 has 13 amino acids. This CDR3 is CASRPDGNTEAFF. CDR3 in DNA: TGTGCCAGCAGGCCGGACGGGAACACTGAAGCTTTCTTT.

This clonotype was picked up one time. V and J are TRBV30 and TRBJ1-5; 7 bases are a match to TRBD1. V lost 1 base to trimming and J lost 4 bases; unmatched junction nucleotides: 4. This CDR3 comprises 14 residues. Germline V gene lookup returns CDR1 GTSNPN and CDR2 SVGIG (reference sequence). The CDR3 region has the DNA TGTGCCTGGAGTGGGGACAGAGATAATCAGCCCCAGCATTTT. It is translated as CAWSGDRDNQPQHF.

The chain links TRBV7-7 to TRBJ2-5; 7 bases agree with TRBD1. This CDR3 region has 15 residues. The ends lost 5 bases at V and 7 bases at J; junction bases unmatched: 13. The V gene's germline CDR1 is SSHAT and CDR2 FNYEAQ (reference sequence). The CDR3 DNA sequence: TGTGCCAGCAGCCAAGAAGGTCTACAGGGGTCGACCCAGTACTTC. It encodes CASSQEGLQGSTQYF.

The count of this clonotype is one. The chain combines TRBV12-3 or TRBV12-4 with TRBJ2-7; D call uncertain. CDR3 length: 17 residues. The V and J ends lost 3 bases and 3 bases respectively, with 21 bases between them. The CDR3 region has the DNA TGTGCCAGCAGTTTTCAGGTCGGCCTTCGTGGTCACTACGAGCAGTACTTC. This translates into CASSFQVGLRGHYEQYF.

V and J are TRBV6-4 and TRBJ2-3, with 7 bases aligning to TRBD1. V lost 6 bases and J lost 2; bases outside the gene matches: 5. Germline values: CDR1 MRHNA, CDR2 SNTAGT. This CDR3 has 14 residues. Here the CDR3 reads CASRPGQHTDTQYF. The CDR3 DNA sequence: TGTGCCAGCAGGCCGGGACAGCACACAGATACGCAGTATTTT.

This chain joins TRBV20-1 and TRBJ2-2; 7 bases fit TRBD1. This CDR3 has 15 residues. J gave up 0 bases and V 6 bases, and 7 bases lay outside the gene matches. Germline values: CDR1 DFQATT, CDR2 SNEGSKA (reference sequence). The CDR3 DNA reads as TGCAGTGCGAGGGACAGCCGATCGAACACCGGGGAGCTGTTTTTT. Translation: CSARDSRSNTGELFF.

This clonotype occurred a few times. The V and J genes are TRBV20-1 and TRBJ2-5; TRBD1 is a possible D gene (5 bases). CDR1 and CDR2 from the germline V gene are DFQATT and SNEGSKA (reference sequence). The CDR3 sequence is 11 residues long. V shed 3 bases and J shed 5 bases, with 7 bases lying between them. Here the CDR3 DNA reads TGCAGTGCTAGGACAGCGGAGACCCAGTACTTC. Amino acid sequence: CSARTAETQYF.

The chain carries TRBV20-1 and TRBJ2-7; no clear D gene. Per germline, CDR1 DFQATT and CDR2 SNEGSKA (reference sequence). The CDR3 has 14 amino acids. Trimming pared 2 bases from V and 2 bases from J, leaving 13 bases between. This CDR3 is CSARRLPAPYEQYF. CDR3 DNA sequence: TGCAGTGCTAGAAGACTCCCCGCCCCCTACGAGCAGTACTTC.

The chain has TRBV20-1 and TRBJ1-1, with 9 nucleotides matching TRBD1. This CDR3 is 15 amino acids long. Trimming at V came to 2 bases and at J to 0 bases, leaving 4 bases not matched to a gene. Germline loops: CDR1 DFQATT, CDR2 SNEGSKA (reference sequence). DNA for the CDR3: TGCAGTGCTAGACCTACAGGGGGCTTGAACACTGAAGCTTTCTTT. This codes for CSARPTGGLNTEAFF.

The chain links TRBV20-1 to TRBJ2-7, with 16 bases aligning to TRBD2. Losses at the gene ends were 3 bases for V and 4 bases for J; bases not matched to a gene: 6. Germline CDR1 DFQATT, CDR2 SNEGSKA (reference sequence). The CDR3 length is 16 residues. The CDR3 loop reads CSARAGTSGRGYEQYF. CDR3 DNA sequence: TGCAGTGCTAGGGCCGGGACTAGCGGGAGGGGATACGAGCAGTACTTC.

The chain employs TRBV9 and TRBJ2-3; D is possibly TRBD2 (5 bases). The ends were cut back, 5 bases at V and 0 bases at J, with 10 bases in the middle. The CDR3 has 14 residues. Germline-derived CDR1 and CDR2 are SGDLS and YYNGEE. CDR3 sequence reads: CASSGRDSTDTQYF. The CDR3, as DNA: TGTGCCAGCAGTGGGAGAGACAGCACAGATACGCAGTATTTT.

The J gene is TRBJ2-5, the V gene TRBV3-1, with D perhaps TRBD2 (6 bases). The V end lost 1 base, the J end lost 2 bases, and 14 bases lay between the germline ends. CDR1 is LGHDT, CDR2 YNNKEL, per germline (reference sequence). This CDR3 region has 16 residues. Here the CDR3 reads CASSQVGGSGQETQYF. The CDR3 nucleotides are TGTGCCAGCAGCCAAGTCGGAGGGTCGGGGCAAGAGACCCAGTACTTC.

This chain connects TRBV27 to TRBJ1-5, with 7 bases identical to TRBD1. V lost 1 base and J lost 2; bases outside the gene matches: 20. From germline, CDR1 is MNHEY and CDR2 SMNVEV (reference sequence). The CDR3 runs 21 residues. The CDR3 bases are TGTGCCAGCAGTTTATATTCCCCCACCAGACAGGGAAATTTCGGCAATCAGCCCCAGCATTTT. Its translation: CASSLYSPTRQGNFGNQPQHF.

The rearrangement links TRBV5-1 to TRBJ1-2, with 8 bases lining up with TRBD1. The CDR3 is 14 residues long. V shed 2 bases, J shed 4 bases, and the junction held 4 bases outside the gene matches. CDR1 is SGHRS and CDR2 is YFSETQ in the germline V gene. The CDR3 here is CASSFAGTGYGYTF. CDR3 coding DNA: TGCGCCAGCAGCTTTGCCGGGACAGGCTATGGCTACACCTTC.

This clonotype appeared a single time. The rearrangement joins TRBV7-9 to TRBJ2-1; D ambiguous. The germline V gene encodes CDR1 SEHNR and CDR2 FQNEAQ (reference sequence). The ends were cut back, 5 bases at V and 4 bases at J, with 12 bases in the middle. The CDR3 consists of 14 residues. The chain's CDR3 is CASSQDLVYNEQFF. The CDR3 nucleotides read TGTGCCAGCAGCCAAGATCTGGTGTACAATGAGCAGTTCTTC.

V usage is TRBV3-1 and J usage is TRBJ2-1, with 13 bases matching TRBD2. CDR1 is LGHDT, CDR2 YNNKEL, per germline (reference sequence). Trimming removed 4 bases from V and 2 bases from J; junction bases left unmatched: 5. This CDR3 region has 17 residues. The CDR3 DNA reads as TGTGCCAGCAGCCTGGGACTAGCGGGACACCCCTACAATGAGCAGTTCTTC. Translation gives CASSLGLAGHPYNEQFF.

V is TRBV20-1 and J is TRBJ2-7, with 8 bases fitting TRBD1. The ends lost 3 bases at V and 9 bases at J; junction bases unmatched: 16. The germline CDR1 and CDR2 sequences are DFQATT and SNEGSKA (reference sequence). This CDR3 region has 15 residues. DNA for the CDR3: TGCAGTGCTAGTCCCGACAGAACCAGACAGGGGAGGCAGTACTTC. This encodes CSASPDRTRQGRQYF.

The CDR3 region has the DNA TGCAGCGTTGATGACTGGACAGGTAGCACAGATACGCAGTATTTT. Its protein is CSVDDWTGSTDTQYF. The rearrangement links TRBV29-1 to TRBJ2-3, with TRBD1 matching over 7 bases. Trimming cost V 3 bases and J 0 bases; bases outside gene matches: 6. The CDR3 totals 15 residues. The germline gives CDR1 SQVTM, CDR2 ANQGSEA.

The chain recombines TRBV29-1 with TRBJ1-2; D unresolved. Trimming left V 3 bases short and J 4 bases short, with 6 bases between. CDR3 size: 11 residues. Germline V gene data show CDR1 as SQVTM and CDR2 as ANQGSEA. The DNA for the CDR3 is TGCAGCGTTGAGGAGGCCTATGGCTACACCTTC. This sequence encodes CSVEEAYGYTF.

The V and J genes are TRBV7-9 and TRBJ2-5; a possible D gene is TRBD1 (5 bases). Trimming took 2 bases from V and 4 from J, leaving 8 bases between them. CDR1 SEHNR and CDR2 FQNEAQ come from the germline V gene (reference sequence). The CDR3 is 13 residues long. The DNA for the CDR3 is TGTGCCAGCAGCTTAAAGGGGCCAGAGACCCAGTACTTC. This codes for CASSLKGPETQYF.

CDR3 protein: CATSAPRGSGGFYNEQFF. In nucleotides, the CDR3 is TGTGCCACCAGTGCCCCGCGAGGAAGCGGGGGGTTCTACAATGAGCAGTTCTTC. The chain combines TRBV24-1 with TRBJ2-1; 9 positions match TRBD2. The germline CDR1 and CDR2 sequences are KGHDR and SFDVKD. The CDR3 is 18 residues long. V lost 5 bases to trimming and J lost 3 bases; unmatched junction nucleotides: 13.

This clonotype was recorded a few times. V gene TRBV29-1 combines with J gene TRBJ2-5, with D tentatively TRBD1 or TRBD2 (5 bases each). CDR3 length equals 12 residues. Germline CDR1 is SQVTM and CDR2 is ANQGSEA. The germline V and J ends were trimmed by 5 bases and 2 bases, with 9 bases remaining between them. CDR3 in amino acids: CSVRDGQETQYF. CDR3 coding DNA: TGCAGCGTTCGGGACGGGCAAGAGACCCAGTACTTC.

The V and J genes are TRBV23-1 and TRBJ2-1, with TRBD2 matching 8 bases. TRBV23-1 is placed among ORFs of uncertain function. The CDR3 runs to 16 residues. Losses at the gene ends were 7 bases for V and 4 bases for J; bases not matched to a gene: 12. CDR3 residues: CASTTWEREKYNEQFF. The CDR3 DNA sequence: TGCGCCAGCACCACATGGGAGCGGGAGAAATACAATGAGCAGTTCTTC.

The chain is built from TRBV5-1 and TRBJ2-1; D unclear. The V gene lost 0 bases and the J gene lost 8 bases, with 12 bases spanning the gap. CDR3 length: 14 residues. CDR1 SGHRS and CDR2 YFSETQ come from the germline V gene. CDR3 nucleotides: TGCGCCAGCAGCTTGGCTGCGGTGGCGGATGAGCAGTTCTTC. The encoded protein is CASSLAAVADEQFF. The variable domain in full, with the rest retrieved from reference TRBV5-1 and TRBJ2-1, is KAGVTQTPRYLIKTRGQQVTLSCSPISGHRSVSWYQQTPGQGLQFLFEYFSETQRNKGNFPGRFSGRQFSNSRSEMNVSTLELGDSALYLCASSLAAVADEQFFGPGTRLTVL.

The CDR3 DNA sequence: TGTGCCAGCAGCCTAGGAAGGAATACGCAGTATTTT. It specifies CASSLGRNTQYF. The chain recombines TRBV3-1 with TRBJ2-3; unclear D gene. Per germline, CDR1 LGHDT and CDR2 YNNKEL (reference sequence). The V end was cut by 4 bases, the J end by 7 bases, with 9 bases between. This CDR3 is 12 amino acids long.

This clonotype was seen only once. This sequence joins TRBV3-1 and TRBJ1-5; the D is unclear. CDR3 length: 15 residues. Germline CDR1 reads LGHDT; CDR2 reads YNNKEL (reference sequence). V was pared by 0 bases and J by 0 bases, with 6 bases between. The CDR3 spells CASSQDPVSNQPQHF. DNA of the CDR3: TGTGCCAGCAGCCAAGACCCTGTTAGCAATCAGCCCCAGCATTTT.

The chain has TRBV5-1 and TRBJ2-1, with 16 bases identical to TRBD2. Germline V gene sequence: CDR1 SGHRS, CDR2 YFSETQ. CDR3 length: 17 amino acids. J lost 9 bases, V lost 4 bases, and 10 bases had no gene match. The DNA of the CDR3 is TGCGCCAGCAGCACGGGACTAGCGGGAGGGAGCTTGACTGAGCAGTTCTTC. It specifies CASSTGLAGGSLTEQFF.

The chain links TRBV25-1 to TRBJ2-7; D is possibly TRBD1 (5 bases). V gave up 3 bases and J gave up 3 bases, with 18 bases separating them. This CDR3 region has 16 residues. Germline values: CDR1 MGHDK, CDR2 SYGVNS. The CDR3 region is CASSDSSQGINYEQYF. The CDR3 DNA sequence: TGTGCCAGCAGTGATTCATCCCAGGGTATCAACTACGAGCAGTACTTC.

This clonotype came up once. The chain recombines TRBV4-1 with TRBJ2-7; D ambiguous. Trimming took off 0 bases at V and 6 bases at J, with 9 bases between the two ends. The CDR3 has 13 residues. The germline V gene has CDR1 MGHRA and CDR2 YSYEKL. The CDR3 DNA sequence: TGCGCCAGCAGCCAAGAGTTTGATTTCGAGCAGTACTTC. Its translation is CASSQEFDFEQYF.